Below, 11 T cell receptor beta chains from the same sample are listed, as sequenced in a study of beta chain features in type 1 diabetes. Every bit of the isolated RNA underwent reverse transcription, so sequencing read expressed TCRB transcripts. The table came from immunoSEQ multiplex PCR; TCRdb's copy has only in-frame clones and leaves some out. Among some 44,000 clones listed, around 50% were seen once. The sample consisted of Tregs from blood. Source of these receptors: a woman younger than 35 in good health.

This clone was observed once. The rearrangement uses TRBV7-2 and TRBJ2-3, with D maybe TRBD1 (6 bases). The CDR3 has 16 residues. Germline CDR1 and CDR2: SGHTA and FQGNSA. V lost 1 base to trimming and J lost 4 bases, with 15 bases between them. CDR3 bases: TGTGCCAGCAGCTTAGTCCCCCTAGCAGGGGCAGATACGCAGTATTTT. Translating gives CASSLVPLAGADTQYF.

The chain couples TRBV7-2 to TRBJ2-6, with 9 bases fitting TRBD1. Germline V gene sequence: CDR1 SGHTA, CDR2 FQGNSA. The V segment lost 5 bases and the J segment 7 bases; nucleotides outside the gene matches: 6. This CDR3 comprises 15 residues. The DNA of the CDR3 is TGTGCCAGCAGCAACAGGGGGCTGGAAGCCAACGTCCTGACTTTC. Amino acids: CASSNRGLEANVLTF.

The chain joins TRBV30 to TRBJ1-5, with TRBD1 matching over 8 bases. The ends lost 2 bases at V and 6 bases at J; junction bases unmatched: 3. Germline-derived CDR1 and CDR2 are GTSNPN and SVGIG (reference sequence). This CDR3 is 13 amino acids long. The CDR3 DNA reads as TGTGCCTGGAGTCAGGGGGCGGTTCAGCCCCAGCATTTT. This encodes CAWSQGAVQPQHF.

This chain joins TRBV4-2 and TRBJ2-5; the match to TRBD2 covers 8 bases. The end of the DNA is better explained by TRBJ2-7, so the J call may be wrong. The CDR3 loop spans 15 amino acids. CDR1 is LGHNA and CDR2 is YNFKEQ in the germline V gene. CDR3 DNA sequence: TGTGCCAGCAGCCAATCTAAGCGGGAGAGAACCGAGCAGTACTTC. It encodes CASSQSKRERTEQYF.

This clone was seen more than once but under ten times. The CDR3 sequence: CASRLGLREGYTF. The DNA of the CDR3 is TGTGCCAGCAGATTGGGACTGCGGGAGGGCTACACCTTC. The chain is built from TRBV6-6 and TRBJ1-2; possible D gene TRBD1, 5 bases. The length of the CDR3 is 13 residues. CDR1 MNHNY and CDR2 SVGAGI come from the germline V gene (reference sequence). V gave up 6 bases and J gave up 8 bases, with 16 bases separating them.

V and J are TRBV23-1 and TRBJ2-1, with 11 bases fitting TRBD2. TRBV23-1 is annotated as an ORF whose role is uncertain. J was trimmed by 5 bases and V by 0 bases; bases with no gene match: 9. The CDR3 loop spans 18 amino acids. CDR3 protein: CASSQSTSGTPKDNEQFF. The DNA of the CDR3 is TGCGCCAGCAGTCAATCGACTAGCGGGACGCCCAAAGACAATGAGCAGTTCTTC.

This clone was recorded a few times. The rearrangement links TRBV29-1 to TRBJ2-1; 10 positions agree with TRBD2. Germline lookup yields CDR1 SQVTM and CDR2 ANQGSEA. This CDR3 spans 14 amino acids. V lost 2 bases and J lost 6; bases outside the gene matches: 4. Written as DNA, the CDR3 is TGCAGCGTTGAAAGGACTAGCGGAGGCAATGAGCAGTTCTTC. Translation: CSVERTSGGNEQFF.

In this sample, this clone turned up a few times. The chain is built from TRBV2 and TRBJ2-2, with D possibly TRBD1 on 6 matching bases. V gave up 4 bases and J gave up 1 base, with 10 bases separating them. Germline loops: CDR1 SNHLY, CDR2 FYNNEI. The CDR3 has 15 residues. The CDR3 region is CASSGRTENTGELFF. In DNA form, the CDR3 reads TGTGCCAGCAGTGGCCGGACAGAGAACACCGGGGAGCTGTTTTTT. The full variable domain, in which reference TRBV2 and TRBJ2-2 provide the parts outside the CDR3, is EPEVTQTPSHQVTQMGQEVILRCVPISNHLYFYWYRQILGQKVEFLVSFYNNEISEKSEIFDDQFSVERPDGSNFTLKIRSTKLEDSAMYFCASSGRTENTGELFFGEGSRLTVL.

The chain couples TRBV19 to TRBJ1-1; TRBD1 matches 7 bases. The length of the CDR3 is 15 residues. Per germline, CDR1 LNHDA and CDR2 SQIVND (reference sequence). V gave up 7 bases and J gave up 3 bases; unmatched junction bases: 11. The CDR3 reads CASTPTGLGHTEAFF. CDR3 nucleotide sequence: TGTGCCAGTACCCCGACAGGGCTGGGGCACACTGAAGCTTTCTTT.

The gene calls are TRBV14 and TRBJ2-3; D is possibly TRBD2 (6 bases). Germline V lookup: CDR1 SGHDN, CDR2 FVKESK. This CDR3 is built from 11 residues. Deletions cut 1 base from V and 10 bases from J, with 6 bases between. The CDR3 sequence is CASSQGGAQYF. The CDR3 region has the DNA TGTGCCAGCAGCCAAGGGGGGGCGCAGTATTTT.

This chain uses TRBV11-2 with TRBJ2-6, with D uncertain. Germline V CDR1 and CDR2: SGHAT, FQNNGV. CDR3 length equals 14 residues. With 7 bases removed from V and 1 base from J, the gap between germline ends came to 8 bases. CDR3 in amino acids: CASTQNSGANVLTF. The CDR3 nucleotides are TGTGCCAGCACCCAAAATTCTGGGGCCAACGTCCTGACTTTC.